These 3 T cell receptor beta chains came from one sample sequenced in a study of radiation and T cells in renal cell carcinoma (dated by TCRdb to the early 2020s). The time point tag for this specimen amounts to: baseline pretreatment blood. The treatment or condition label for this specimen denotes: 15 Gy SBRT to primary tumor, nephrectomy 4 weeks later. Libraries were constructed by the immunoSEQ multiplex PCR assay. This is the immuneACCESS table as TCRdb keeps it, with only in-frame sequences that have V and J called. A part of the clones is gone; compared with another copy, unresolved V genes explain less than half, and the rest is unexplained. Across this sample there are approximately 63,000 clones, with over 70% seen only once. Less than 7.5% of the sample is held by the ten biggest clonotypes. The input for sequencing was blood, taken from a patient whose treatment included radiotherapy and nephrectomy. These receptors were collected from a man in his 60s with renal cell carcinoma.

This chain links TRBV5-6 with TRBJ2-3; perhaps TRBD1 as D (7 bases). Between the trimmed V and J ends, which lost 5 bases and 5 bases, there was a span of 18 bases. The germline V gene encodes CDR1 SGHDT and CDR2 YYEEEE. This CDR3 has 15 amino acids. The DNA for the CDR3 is TGTGCCAGCAGGTGGAAGGGGCAGGGGGGAGATACGCAGTATTTT. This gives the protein CASRWKGQGGDTQYF.

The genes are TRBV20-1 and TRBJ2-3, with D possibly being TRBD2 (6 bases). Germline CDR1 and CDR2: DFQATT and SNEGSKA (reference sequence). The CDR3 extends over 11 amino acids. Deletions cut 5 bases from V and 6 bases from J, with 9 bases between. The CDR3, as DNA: TGCAGTGCTCCGGGAGAGGATACGCAGTATTTT. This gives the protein CSAPGEDTQYF.

Written as DNA, the CDR3 is TGTGCCAGCAGCCCACGGGTGGGCGGGAGGGCCTCTAGGGAGACCCAGTACTTC. It is translated as CASSPRVGGRASRETQYF. The chain uses TRBV7-8 and TRBJ2-5; 9 bases are a match to TRBD2. The junction had 18 bases not matched to a gene; V was cut back by 5 bases and J by 5 bases. Germline V gives CDR1 SGHVS, CDR2 FQNEAQ. The CDR3 is 18 residues long.